The rows below give T cell receptor beta chains drawn from one sample of a study of T cells after yellow fever vaccination. MiXCR, run by TCRdb on the 5' RACE reads, gives a single entry per CDR3 protein. The sample shows roughly 500,000 distinct CDR3 sequences, roughly 19% of them seen only once. This material consisted of PBMCs, taken 15 days after the yellow fever booster vaccination. Source of these receptors: a man between 25 and 39 years old who received the YFV17D yellow fever vaccine. Both conserved end residues are part of each CDR3. D genes are given only for firm matches. Expanded clones get a size class; other rows say once, few or many, or leave the size out.

CDR3 protein	CDR3 DNA	clone size	J gene	D gene	V gene
CASSRTSGSRYEQYF	TGTGCCAGCAGCCGGACTAGCGGGAGTAGATACGAGCAGTACTTC	NA	TRBJ2-7	TRBD2	TRBV7-2
CSARLAGGRTDTQYF	TGCAGTGCGCGGCTAGCGGGAGGCCGCACAGATACGCAGTATTTT	NA	TRBJ2-3	TRBD2	TRBV20-1
CASSYHGGGGQPQHF	TGTGCCAGCAGTTATCATGGGGGAGGGGGTCAGCCCCAGCATTTT	NA	TRBJ1-5	NA	TRBV6-5
CASSLGARREETQYF	TGTGCCAGCAGTTTAGGGGCTAGAAGAGAAGAGACCCAGTACTTC	NA	TRBJ2-5	NA	TRBV28
CASTHYLTAGNTEAFF	TGTGCCAGTACACATTACTTGACAGCGGGGAACACTGAAGCTTTCTTT	NA	TRBJ1-1	NA	TRBV19
CASKYGLAGGNEQFF	TGCGCCAGCAAATATGGACTAGCGGGAGGAAATGAGCAGTTCTTC	NA	TRBJ2-1	TRBD2	TRBV5-1
CSAISSTNEQFF	TGCAGTGCTATATCTAGCACCAATGAGCAGTTCTTC	NA	TRBJ2-1	NA	TRBV20-1
CASSTLAEGGNEQFF	TGTGCCAGCAGCACACTAGCGGAGGGTGGGAATGAGCAGTTCTTC	NA	TRBJ2-1	TRBD2	TRBV12-3/TRBV12-4
CASTPRVTNTEAFF	TGTGCCAGCACCCCCCGGGTTACGAACACTGAAGCTTTCTTT	few	TRBJ1-1	NA	TRBV12-3/TRBV12-4
CASNSGTGTQIFGNTIYF	TGTGCCAGCAATTCCGGGACAGGGACTCAAATTTTTGGAAACACCATATATTTT	once	TRBJ1-3	TRBD1	TRBV6-5
CASSFDQGFHQPQHF	TGCGCCAGCAGCTTCGATCAGGGGTTTCATCAGCCCCAGCATTTT	NA	TRBJ1-5	NA	TRBV5-1
CASSIGANWVNTEAFF	TGTGCCAGTAGTATAGGGGCGAATTGGGTGAACACTGAAGCTTTCTTT	NA	TRBJ1-1	NA	TRBV19
CAWLAGGPGDTQYF	TGTGCCTGGCTAGCGGGAGGGCCAGGGGATACGCAGTATTTT	few	TRBJ2-3	TRBD2	TRBV30
CASSPGTGEGSEQYF	TGTGCCAGCTCACCAGGGACAGGCGAAGGTTCCGAGCAGTACTTC	NA	TRBJ2-7	TRBD1	TRBV18
CASSLWVGQPQHF	TGTGCTAGCAGCTTATGGGTGGGTCAGCCCCAGCATTTT	NA	TRBJ1-5	NA	TRBV7-7
CASRIRDTPSYEQYF	TGTGCCAGCAGAATCCGGGACACCCCCTCCTACGAGCAGTACTTC	few	TRBJ2-7	NA	TRBV6-2/TRBV6-3
CASNNAGVNEQFF	TGTGCCAGCAACAACGCGGGAGTGAATGAGCAGTTCTTC	NA	TRBJ2-1	TRBD2	TRBV19
CASSYSLRFSNQPQHF	TGTGCCAGCAGTTACTCGCTAAGGTTTAGCAATCAGCCCCAGCATTTT	NA	TRBJ1-5	NA	TRBV6-2/TRBV6-3
CASSVVGDNNEQFF	TGTGCCAGCAGCGTAGTAGGTGACAACAATGAGCAGTTCTTC	NA	TRBJ2-1	NA	TRBV9